Listed below are T cell receptor beta chains from one sample, sequenced in a study of blood T cell repertoires in COVID-19. The repertoire was sequenced with immunoSEQ multiplex PCR; TCRdb's copy has only in-frame clones and lacks some. The data contain about 270,000 clones, around 93% of them singletons. Sequenced: PBMCs or T cells enriched from blood (not recorded which). These receptors were taken from a middle-aged man who had been exposed to COVID-19. CDR3s include the opening cysteine and the closing phenylalanine or tryptophan.

v_call,j_call,cdr3_aa
TRBV3-1/TRBV3-2,TRBJ2-3,CASSQSSSSTDTQYF
TRBV2,TRBJ2-6,CASTREPGANVLTF
TRBV25-1,TRBJ1-1,CASSDSSGLNTEAFF
TRBV6-1,TRBJ1-5,CASSEFSGGNQPQHF
TRBV27,TRBJ1-2,CASSFITPGQGNGYTF
TRBV7-2,TRBJ2-5,CASSWIRGQETQYF
TRBV21-1,TRBJ2-7,CASSTVSGTSYEQYF
TRBV28,TRBJ1-2,CASSPQAVYGYTF
TRBV11-2,TRBJ2-7,CASSSHGLADYEQYF
TRBV4-1,TRBJ1-3,CASSQDHSSGNTIYF
TRBV27,TRBJ1-2,CASSFTGGGYGYTF
TRBV12-5,TRBJ2-1,CASGLATGGRVGNEQFF
TRBV7-2,TRBJ1-4,CASSPGRTAEKLFF
TRBV13,TRBJ2-5,CASSLETGRETQYF
TRBV2,TRBJ1-5,CASSVDRVNQPQHF
TRBV4-3,TRBJ2-1,CASSQDAPGLAGINEQFF
TRBV18,TRBJ2-1,CASSPQWGDYNEQFF
TRBV28,TRBJ1-1,CASSFPTGGEEAFF
TRBV11-3,TRBJ1-3,CASSPGVAGNTIYF
TRBV11-1,TRBJ1-3,CASSLSRTKGNTIYF
TRBV28,TRBJ2-1,CATKREFGSDEQFF
TRBV5-1,TRBJ2-7,CPPQGAYSEQYF
TRBV14,TRBJ2-3,CASSLRTGAHRTDTQYF
TRBV19,TRBJ1-5,CGKQGAPWAQHF
TRBV30,TRBJ2-3,CAWGLAGADTQYF
TRBV7-9,TRBJ2-7,CASSARGAGGPLGEQYF
TRBV11-3,TRBJ1-1,CASTQGGAEGSEAFF
TRBV12-5,TRBJ1-1,CASGKGQGSEAFF
TRBV28,TRBJ1-1,CASSDMNTEAFF
TRBV7-9,TRBJ2-2,CASSLLGGSGTGELFF
TRBV14,TRBJ2-7,CASSQASGGSEQYF
TRBV14,TRBJ2-2,CASSQVQGTGELFF
TRBV30,TRBJ2-3,CAWSGGLPGLAGPASTDTQYF
TRBV10-2,TRBJ2-1,CASSLLAYNEQFF
TRBV11-1,TRBJ1-1,CASSPPAGATEAFF
TRBV6-5,TRBJ2-1,CASSQTQLVRYQFF
TRBV5-1,TRBJ2-3,CASSSGQTSTDTQYF
TRBV4-2,TRBJ2-1,CASSPDVGTPRRVEQFF
TRBV4-2,TRBJ1-1,CASSLVLQGIGTEAFF
TRBV27,TRBJ1-6,CASRRQEQSPLHF
TRBV18,TRBJ1-5,CASSGTGDPESASQHF
TRBV23-1,TRBJ2-3,CASSQSTGGPGDTQYF
TRBV5-1,TRBJ1-1,CASSLSGTSGTEAFF
TRBV7-9,TRBJ1-5,CASSPDTYSNQPQHF
TRBV27,TRBJ2-5,CASSPPGETQYF
TRBV27,TRBJ2-5,CASSGGTQETQYF
TRBV14,TRBJ1-6,CASSRTQGLDSPLHF
TRBV5-4,TRBJ2-7,CASSPRQGYHEQYF
TRBV5-5,TRBJ2-2,CASSLDVRGTGELFF
TRBV4-1,TRBJ2-1,CASSQVIAGGPAYEQFF
TRBV24-1,TRBJ1-2,CATSDSPDRGPGGYTF
TRBV5-1,TRBJ2-1,CASSSLAGRGNNEQFF
TRBV28,TRBJ1-2,CASSSGQGNYGYTF
TRBV28,TRBJ2-7,CASRRDRGLTYEQYF
TRBV28,TRBJ2-5,CASSRGLETQYF
TRBV5-1,TRBJ2-7,CASSPWDSETYEQYF
TRBV30,TRBJ1-1,CAWSVRDRLNTEAFF
TRBV9,TRBJ2-1,CASSVAASEYNEQFF
TRBV27,TRBJ2-5,CASSLARGKETQYF
TRBV7-9,TRBJ2-3,CASSPGLAGGTSTDTQYF